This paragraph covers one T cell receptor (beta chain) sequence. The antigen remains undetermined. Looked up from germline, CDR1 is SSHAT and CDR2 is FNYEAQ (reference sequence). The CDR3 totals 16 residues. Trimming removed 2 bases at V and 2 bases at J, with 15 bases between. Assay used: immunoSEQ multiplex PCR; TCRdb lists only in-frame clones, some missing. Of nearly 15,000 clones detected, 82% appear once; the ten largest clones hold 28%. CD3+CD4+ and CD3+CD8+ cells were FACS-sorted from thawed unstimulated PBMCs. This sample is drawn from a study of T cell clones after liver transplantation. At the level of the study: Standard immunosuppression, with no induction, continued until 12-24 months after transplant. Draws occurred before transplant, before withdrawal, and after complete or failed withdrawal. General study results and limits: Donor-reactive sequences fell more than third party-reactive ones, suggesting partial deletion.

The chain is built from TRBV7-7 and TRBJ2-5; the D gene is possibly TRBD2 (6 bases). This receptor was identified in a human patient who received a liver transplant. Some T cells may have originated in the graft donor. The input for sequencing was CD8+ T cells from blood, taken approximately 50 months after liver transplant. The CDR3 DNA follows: TGTGCCAGCAGCTTACCCGGTCCGGCGGGGCAAGAGACCCAGTACTTC. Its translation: CASSLPGPAGQETQYF.